The rows below give T cell receptor beta chains drawn from one sample of a study of T cell repertoires in cytomegalovirus infection. TCRdb reprocessed the reads with MiXCR, giving one entry per CDR3 protein. The sample records roughly 230,000 distinct CDR3 sequences, roughly 6.5% being singletons. The sequencing sample was made of PBMCs. These receptors were obtained from a human donor in good health (CMV status not recorded). Some clones in this sample may be carry-over from other donors' samples. Each CDR3 is given with its conserved first and last residue. The D gene is left open where the match is weak. The size of a clone is reported for some rows only, either as once, few or many, or as a class for expanded clones.

j_gene | v_gene | d_gene | abundance | CDR3aa | CDR3nt
TRBJ2-3 | TRBV6-1 | TRBD2 | many | CASSSPHKAGGPTDTQYF | TGTGCCAGCAGTTCCCCCCACAAAGCGGGGGGTCCCACAGATACGCAGTATTTT
TRBJ1-6 | TRBV28 | NA | many | CASSPPLHF | TGTGCCAGCAGTCCACCCCTCCACTTT
TRBJ1-6 | TRBV28 | NA | few | CASSDRPRGGNSPLHF | TGTGCCAGCAGTGACCGACCCAGGGGCGGTAATTCACCCCTCCACTTT
TRBJ2-5 | TRBV20-1 | NA | many | CSARGSQETQYF | TGCAGTGCCAGGGGCAGCCAAGAGACCCAGTACTTC
TRBJ1-4 | TRBV14 | TRBD1 | many | CASSQLRDRANEKLFF | TGTGCCAGCAGCCAACTCCGGGACAGGGCTAATGAAAAACTGTTTTTT
TRBJ2-5 | TRBV12-3/TRBV12-4 | NA | many | CASSSGQGETQYF | TGTGCCAGCAGTTCGGGGCAGGGAGAGACCCAGTACTTC
TRBJ2-6 | TRBV6-5 | TRBD1 | many | CASSYTGTGASSLGGANVLTF | TGTGCCAGCAGTTATACCGGGACAGGGGCTTCCTCTTTAGGTGGGGCCAACGTCCTGACTTTC
TRBJ1-1 | TRBV28 | NA | many | CASSFSVTAYTEAFF | TGTGCCAGCAGTTTTTCTGTAACCGCATACACTGAAGCTTTCTTT
TRBJ1-1 | TRBV11-2 | NA | many | CASSSPGQNTEAFF | TGTGCCAGCAGCTCTCCGGGACAGAACACTGAAGCTTTCTTT
TRBJ2-1 | TRBV29-1 | TRBD1 | many | CSVGETGGLEQFF | TGCAGCGTTGGCGAGACAGGGGGACTTGAGCAGTTCTTC
TRBJ2-1 | TRBV18 | NA | NA | CASSPGGALHNEQFF | TGTGCCAGCTCACCAGGGGGCGCATTACACAATGAGCAGTTCTTC
TRBJ1-1 | TRBV7-3 | NA | many | CASSLNRQSNTEAFF | TGTGCCAGCAGCTTAAACCGGCAGTCGAACACTGAAGCTTTCTTT
TRBJ1-6 | TRBV3-1 | NA | NA | CASSQDDLPYNSPLHF | TGTGCCAGCAGCCAAGATGACTTACCCTATAATTCACCCCTCCACTTT
TRBJ1-1 | TRBV29-1 | TRBD1 | many | CSVVFRQGALAEAFF | TGCAGCGTGGTTTTCCGACAGGGGGCGCTCGCTGAAGCTTTCTTT
TRBJ1-4 | TRBV11-2 | NA | NA | CASSPTRGGGRHEKLFF | TGTGCCAGCAGCCCAACACGGGGGGGAGGACGGCATGAAAAACTGTTTTTT
TRBJ1-1 | TRBV19 | NA | many | CASSIMGTTEAFF | TGTGCCAGTAGTATCATGGGAACCACTGAAGCTTTCTTT
TRBJ1-3 | TRBV7-2 | NA | many | CASSLSGGAQGNTIYF | TGTGCCAGCAGCTTAAGTGGGGGCGCTCAGGGAAACACCATATATTTT
TRBJ2-1 | TRBV7-9 | TRBD2 | many | CASSSGGLGNEQFF | TGTGCCAGCAGCTCGGGGGGACTAGGCAATGAGCAGTTCTTC
TRBJ1-5 | TRBV12-5 | TRBD1 | NA | CATRGRTGRYHPQHF | TGTGCTACCCGAGGGCGGACAGGGCGATATCATCCCCAGCATTTT
TRBJ2-1 | TRBV5-5 | TRBD1 | many | CASSIRQGLRYNEQFF | TGTGCCAGCAGCATCCGACAGGGCCTTAGGTACAATGAGCAGTTCTTC
TRBJ2-3 | TRBV6-2/TRBV6-3 | TRBD2 | many | CASSWEGDTQYF | TGTGCCAGCAGTTGGGAGGGAGATACGCAGTATTTT
TRBJ2-6 | TRBV7-2 | NA | once | CARSLGGAGANVLKF | TGTGCCAGAAGCTTAGGGGGGGCCGGGGCCAACGTCCTGAAATTC
TRBJ1-4 | TRBV6-5 | NA | many | CASSYSTPQQDPLFF | TGTGCCAGCAGTTACTCGACCCCGCAACAAGACCCACTGTTTTTT
TRBJ1-5 | TRBV6-2/TRBV6-3 | NA | many | CASSYELGHQPQHF | TGTGCCAGCAGTTACGAGCTCGGTCATCAGCCCCAGCATTTT
TRBJ2-7 | TRBV6-4 | TRBD2 | few | CASRNRLLAGVSYEQYF | TGTGCCAGCAGAAATAGACTACTAGCGGGGGTTTCCTACGAGCAGTACTTC
TRBJ1-1 | TRBV29-1 | TRBD1 | few | CSVHRGYTEAFF | TGCAGCGTTCACAGGGGCTACACTGAAGCTTTCTTT
TRBJ2-7 | TRBV7-2 | NA | many | CATIDRTSYEQYF | TGTGCCACCATCGACAGAACCTCCTACGAGCAGTACTTC
TRBJ2-2 | TRBV7-2 | NA | many | CASSFRRGLNTGELFF | TGTGCCAGCAGCTTTCGGCGGGGCCTGAACACCGGGGAGCTGTTTTTT
TRBJ2-1 | TRBV14 | TRBD2 | many | CASSRGGGSYNEQFF | TGTGCCAGCAGCCGAGGCGGGGGATCCTACAATGAGCAGTTCTTC
TRBJ2-2 | TRBV18 | NA | many | CASSPNQTNTGELFF | TGTGCCAGCTCACCTAATCAGACGAACACCGGGGAGCTGTTTTTT
TRBJ2-5 | TRBV4-2 | NA | many | CASSQERRETQYF | TGTGCCAGCAGCCAAGAACGGCGAGAGACCCAGTACTTC
TRBJ2-5 | TRBV5-1 | NA | few | CASSLIAQEETQYF | TGCGCCAGCAGCTTGATAGCCCAGGAGGAGACCCAGTACTTC
TRBJ1-5 | TRBV18 | NA | many | CASSIGRGNQPQHF | TGTGCCAGCTCGATCGGGAGGGGCAATCAGCCCCAGCATTTT
TRBJ2-7 | TRBV7-2 | NA | many | CASSLLPEAYEQYF | TGTGCCAGCAGCTTATTACCAGAAGCTTACGAGCAGTACTTC
TRBJ2-3 | TRBV2 | TRBD2 | NA | CASSAGLAGTGTDTQYF | TGTGCCAGCAGTGCAGGACTAGCGGGGACTGGCACAGATACGCAGTATTTT
TRBJ2-7 | TRBV7-2 | TRBD1 | many | CASSLVRGDRDWIYEQYF | TGTGCCAGCAGCTTAGTAAGAGGGGACAGGGATTGGATCTACGAGCAGTACTTC
TRBJ1-1 | TRBV20-1 | NA | many | CSARDGGPTEAFF | TGCAGTGCTAGAGATGGGGGACCCACTGAAGCTTTCTTT
TRBJ2-2 | TRBV6-1 | NA | many | CASIPGAWNTGELFF | TGTGCCAGCATACCGGGGGCGTGGAACACCGGGGAGCTGTTTTTT
TRBJ2-1 | TRBV7-2 | TRBD2 | many | CASSRTSGGPNEQFF | TGTGCCAGCAGCCGGACTAGCGGGGGGCCCAATGAGCAGTTCTTC
TRBJ1-5 | TRBV12-3/TRBV12-4 | NA | many | CASRGINQPQHF | TGTGCCAGCAGGGGAATAAATCAGCCCCAGCATTTT
TRBJ2-7 | TRBV6-6 | TRBD2 | many | CASSKGLADYEQYF | TGTGCCAGCAGTAAGGGACTAGCGGACTACGAGCAGTACTTC
TRBJ2-7 | TRBV29-1 | TRBD2 | few | CSTGGGSTYEQYF | TGCAGTACGGGGGGGGGTTCAACCTACGAGCAGTACTTC
TRBJ1-1 | TRBV29-1 | NA | NA | CSVDWGTEAFF | TGCAGCGTTGATTGGGGCACTGAAGCTTTCTTT
TRBJ2-3 | TRBV7-8 | TRBD2 | many | CASSPLTSGGGTQYF | TGTGCCAGCAGCCCGTTGACTAGCGGGGGAGGTACGCAGTATTTT